The 17 T cell receptor beta chains reported below all come from one sample, sequenced in a study of CD8 T cells in Susac syndrome. RNA in amounts of 0.5 to 1 ug was reverse transcribed with random hexamers. Each CDR3 protein gets one entry after TCRdb re-called the immunoSEQ multiplex PCR reads with MiXCR. The table lists fewer than 200,000 distinct CDR3 sequences, 90% to 95% of them singletons. The source material was CD4+ T cells from PBMCs. These receptors were obtained from a human donor in good health.

The genes are TRBV12-3 or TRBV12-4 and TRBJ2-7, with 9 bases that match TRBD2. This CDR3 spans 14 amino acids. The V and J ends lost 6 bases and 7 bases, in that order; junction bases with no gene match: 10. As DNA, the CDR3 is TGTGCCAGCAGAAGAGGCGGGGGGGCCGGGGAGCAGTACTTC. Its translation is CASRRGGGAGEQYF.

The genes are TRBV29-1 and TRBJ1-5; unclear D gene. The CDR3 is 14 amino acids. Trimming shortened V by 4 bases and J by 1 base, and 11 bases separated the two germline ends. CDR1 is SQVTM, CDR2 ANQGSEA, per germline. Here the CDR3 DNA reads TGCAGCGTTGGGGCTGCGGGGAGCAATCAGCCCCAGCATTTT. It yields the protein CSVGAAGSNQPQHF.

The chain recombines TRBV6-1 with TRBJ2-2, with D possibly TRBD2 on 6 matching bases. CDR3 length equals 17 residues. The germline V and J ends were trimmed by 4 bases and 4 bases, with 19 bases remaining between them. The germline gives CDR1 MNHNS, CDR2 SASEGT. The CDR3 DNA sequence: TGTGCCAGCAGTGCTTTGGGACGGGGGTACGGCACCGGGGAGCTGTTTTTT. Amino acid sequence: CASSALGRGYGTGELFF.

This sequence joins TRBV11-3 and TRBJ2-5, with 7 bases fitting TRBD2. V was pared by 4 bases and J by 4 bases, with 9 bases of the junction left unmatched. This CDR3 comprises 15 residues. Germline V gives CDR1 SGHNT, CDR2 YENEEA. The CDR3 DNA follows: TGTGCCAGCAGCTCTGGGGACTACCCTCGAGAGACCCAGTACTTC. Translating it yields CASSSGDYPRETQYF.

The chain carries TRBV30 and TRBJ2-5; D is undetermined. Germline V gene lookup returns CDR1 GTSNPN and CDR2 SVGIG (reference sequence). V dropped 1 base and J dropped 4 bases, with 10 bases sitting between them. The CDR3 has 13 residues. The CDR3 here is CAWSAPPVETQYF. The CDR3 nucleotides are TGTGCCTGGAGTGCCCCGCCCGTAGAGACCCAGTACTTC.

This sequence joins TRBV5-4 and TRBJ2-3; 10 bases line up with TRBD2. This CDR3 spans 15 amino acids. The ends lost 5 bases at V and 6 bases at J; junction bases unmatched: 9. CDR1 and CDR2 from the germline V gene are SGHNT and YYREEE (reference sequence). The CDR3, as DNA: TGTGCCAGCAGGCGGGGAGCGGGGGGGTGGGATACGCAGTATTTT. It codes for CASRRGAGGWDTQYF.

The gene calls are TRBV18 and TRBJ2-7, with 7 bases aligning to TRBD1. Trimming cost V 5 bases and J 0 bases; bases outside gene matches: 7. The CDR3 runs to 15 residues. Per germline, CDR1 KGHSH and CDR2 LQKENI. The CDR3 sequence is CASSKLQGLSYEQYV. CDR3 DNA: TGTGCCAGCTCAAAGTTACAGGGGCTCTCCTACGAGCAGTACGTC.

V and J are TRBV5-4 and TRBJ1-2, with a weak D call TRBD1 (6 bases). The length of the CDR3 is 15 residues. Germline V gene lookup returns CDR1 SGHNT and CDR2 YYREEE (reference sequence). V gave up 0 bases and J gave up 2 bases, with 11 bases separating them. Here the CDR3 reads CASSLGVQGNYGYTF. DNA for the CDR3: TGTGCCAGCAGCTTGGGGGTACAGGGAAACTATGGCTACACCTTC.

V gene TRBV20-1 combines with J gene TRBJ2-5; 10 bases are a match to TRBD1. CDR3 length: 16 amino acids. The germline V gene has CDR1 DFQATT and CDR2 SNEGSKA (reference sequence). V trimming: 6 bases; J trimming: 2 bases; junction bases outside the gene matches: 12. CDR3 DNA: TGCAGTGCCCGGGGGGACAGGGGTCTGCGGCAAGAGACCCAGTACTTC. Translating gives CSARGDRGLRQETQYF.

The chain is built from TRBV28 and TRBJ2-5, with 16 nucleotides matching TRBD2. The CDR3 covers 17 residues. V was clipped by 9 bases and J by 4 bases; unmatched bases: 11. Germline V gene lookup returns CDR1 MDHEN and CDR2 SYDVKM. The chain's CDR3 is CASPPGLAGGLGETQYF. As DNA, the CDR3 is TGTGCCAGTCCCCCGGGACTAGCGGGGGGGCTAGGAGAGACCCAGTACTTC.

The gene calls are TRBV6-6 and TRBJ2-3; no firm D call. CDR3 length equals 12 residues. The germline gives CDR1 MNHNY, CDR2 SVGAGI (reference sequence). The V end lost 6 bases, the J end lost 6 bases, and 10 bases lay between the germline ends. The CDR3 bases are TGTGCCAGCAGCCAACTCGGGGATACGCAGTATTTT. Its translation: CASSQLGDTQYF.

The chain employs TRBV19 and TRBJ2-1; D is perhaps TRBD1 (6 bases). Trimming left V 7 bases short and J 1 base short, with 11 bases between. This CDR3 region has 14 residues. CDR1 and CDR2 from the germline V gene are LNHDA and SQIVND (reference sequence). In DNA, the CDR3 is TGTGCCAGTAAGGAGACAGGTTCCTACAATGAGCAGTTCTTC. This translates into CASKETGSYNEQFF.

The gene calls are TRBV20-1 and TRBJ2-7; a possible D gene is TRBD1 (5 bases). The germline V gene has CDR1 DFQATT and CDR2 SNEGSKA (reference sequence). The CDR3 sequence is 14 residues long. V lost 0 bases, J lost 3 bases, and 12 bases lay in between. The CDR3 DNA reads TGCAGTGCTAGAGATCTGGACACAGTCTACGAGCAGTACTTC. Encoded protein: CSARDLDTVYEQYF.

The V gene is TRBV14, the J gene TRBJ2-7, with 7 bases that match TRBD1. CDR1 and CDR2 from the germline V gene are SGHDN and FVKESK. With V trimmed by 4 bases and J by 4 bases, 4 bases remained unmatched. There are 13 residues in the CDR3. The CDR3 sequence: CASSLRDSYEQYV. CDR3 nucleotide sequence: TGTGCCAGCAGCCTGAGGGACAGTTACGAGCAGTACGTC.

The rearrangement uses TRBV18 and TRBJ1-5; the D gene is possibly TRBD1 (5 bases). Trimming removed 4 bases at V and 8 bases at J, with 24 bases between. In germline, CDR1 is KGHSH, CDR2 LQKENI. The CDR3 is 17 amino acids. The CDR3 region has the DNA TGTGCCAGCTCACGCAGTCAGGGTGGAGCGTCGGGGGAGCCCCAGCATTTT. Translating it yields CASSRSQGGASGEPQHF.

The CDR3: CSAKRDSEKLFF. The CDR3 DNA reads as TGCAGTGCAAAGCGGGACAGTGAAAAACTGTTTTTT. The chain employs TRBV20-1 and TRBJ1-4; 7 positions agree with TRBD1. V trimming: 6 bases; J trimming: 7 bases; junction bases outside the gene matches: 5. The germline gives CDR1 DFQATT, CDR2 SNEGSKA (reference sequence). The CDR3 has 12 amino acids.

V gene TRBV7-2 combines with J gene TRBJ2-1; possible D gene TRBD2, 7 bases. V lost 1 base and J lost 0, with 16 bases in between. CDR3 length equals 18 residues. Germline assignment: CDR1 SGHTA and CDR2 FQGNSA. DNA of the CDR3: TGTGCCAGCAGCTTAGAGTTACGGGGGGCTAGCTCCTACAATGAGCAGTTCTTC. Translated, it gives CASSLELRGASSYNEQFF.